This T cell receptor beta chain was documented in a study of regulatory T cells in long-lasting Graves disease. Study conclusions and caveats: Peripheral blood, not thyroid tissue, was the sole material studied. Gene preferences differed: TRBV28, TRBJ1-2, TRBJ2-5 in persistent cases. Fewer public clonotypes were shared by new patients (about 940) than by persistent patients (2,741).

As for this clonotype: Its antigen is currently unknown.

Building the TCR beta libraries relied on iRepertoire HTBI primers, and CDR3 regions underwent Arm-PCR. TCRdb re-called the multiplex PCR reads through MiXCR, storing one row per CDR3 protein. The sample has about 470,000 distinct CDR3 sequences, roughly 21% seen once; the top ten hold roughly 6.9%. CDR1 MDHEN and CDR2 SYDVKM come from the germline V gene. V was pared by 7 bases and J by 2 bases, with 6 bases of the junction left unmatched. The CDR3 sequence is 15 residues long. Time point reported: persistent/refractory GD, antithyroid drugs over 5 years with positive TRAb. PBMC-extracted RNA yielded the TCR library.

The sequencing used peripheral blood mononuclear cells (PBMCs), collected when the disease was refractory, from a patient treated with antithyroid drugs. The TCR originated in a female donor with Graves disease. The chain has TRBV28 and TRBJ2-2, with 8 bases identical to TRBD2. CDR3 sequence (DNA): TGTGCCAGCAAAGAAGCGGGGGCAAACACCGGGGAGCTGTTTTTT. Amino acid sequence: CASKEAGANTGELFF.